The text below deals with one T cell receptor (beta chain). The antigen remains unidentified. Each single cDNA molecule received a unique molecular identifier. TCRdb reprocessed the 5' RACE reads via MiXCR and lists one record per CDR3 protein. Of tens of thousands of distinct CDR3 sequences listed, more than 10% are singletons. This entry comes from a study of early T cells in non-severe SARS-CoV-2 infection. Study-level background: Bulk RNA taken from unsorted whole blood was sequenced, leaving chains unpaired. Regarding the study as a whole: Using VDJdb, the matching emphasized anti-spike CD8 responses while missing private and CD4 specificities.

With V trimmed by 6 bases and J by 3 bases, 5 bases remained unmatched. Germline loops: CDR1 DFQATT, CDR2 SNEGSKA (reference sequence). The CDR3 totals 12 residues. The sample consisted of whole blood. The clonotype originates from an adult who was a healthcare worker with PCR-confirmed SARS-CoV-2 infection or an uninfected control (not recorded which). The chain is built from TRBV20-1 and TRBJ2-7; 7 bases align to TRBD1. CDR3 coding DNA: TGCAGTGCGGTTGACAGGGACTACGAGCAGTACTTC. This gives the protein CSAVDRDYEQYF.